Listed below are T cell receptor beta chains from one sample, sequenced in a study of T cell responses to AZD1222 COVID-19 vaccine. The data were produced by immunoSEQ multiplex PCR, yet TCRdb's version contains in-frame clones alone and is incomplete. The table includes 190,000 or so clones, around 90% detected once. The sequenced sample was peripheral blood, obtained 28 days after the second AZD1222 dose. These receptors were taken from an adult who received the AZD1222 COVID-19 vaccine. The CDR3 runs from the conserved cysteine through the conserved F or W. Where a row states a size, it is once, few, many or the class of an expanded clone; other rows omit it.

j_gene | v_gene | len | abundance | CDR3aa
TRBJ2-3 | TRBV28 | 13 | NA | CASTRQGRDTQYF
TRBJ2-7 | TRBV7-2 | 11 | few | CASSFSYEQYF
TRBJ1-1 | TRBV7-9 | 13 | NA | CASSLAPYTEAFF
TRBJ1-2 | TRBV19 | 15 | once | CASSWGQFLNYGYTF
TRBJ1-4 | TRBV30 | 16 | NA | CAWSDPGTATNEKLFF
TRBJ2-2 | TRBV5-1 | 12 | NA | CASSPGLGELFF
TRBJ2-7 | TRBV4-1 | 15 | NA | CASSQDRGAMGEQYF
TRBJ1-4 | TRBV29-1 | 13 | many | CSVRGLTNEKLFF
TRBJ2-7 | TRBV5-5 | 15 | few | CASSFREWRGYEQYF
TRBJ2-5 | TRBV10-3 | 12 | NA | CAISDREETQYF
TRBJ1-2 | TRBV5-6 | 13 | NA | CASSPGRDYGYTF
TRBJ1-5 | TRBV7-8 | 15 | NA | CASSLNEGGNQPQHF
TRBJ2-6 | TRBV5-1 | 16 | NA | CASSSSGSSGANVLTF
TRBJ1-2 | TRBV28 | 13 | NA | CASTPGQGYGYTF
TRBJ1-2 | TRBV12-3/TRBV12-4 | 13 | NA | CASSQTGDHGYTF
TRBJ2-7 | TRBV3-1/TRBV3-2 | 14 | NA | CASSQGRGAYEQYF
TRBJ2-3 | TRBV11-2 | 16 | few | CATGPVPSGGTDTQYF
TRBJ2-3 | TRBV6-4 | 15 | NA | CASSDVQGRMDTQYF
TRBJ1-3 | TRBV3-1/TRBV3-2 | 15 | NA | CASSHRQGDGNTIYF
TRBJ2-2 | TRBV24-1 | 16 | NA | CATSDPDAQHTGELFF
TRBJ2-2 | TRBV7-3 | 15 | NA | CASTINQGAGGELFF
TRBJ1-2 | TRBV24-1 | 13 | NA | CATGGDRGYGYTF
TRBJ2-5 | TRBV25-1 | 16 | NA | CASSEGIGGYGETQYF
TRBJ1-2 | TRBV28 | 15 | NA | CASSSGGRAYYGYTF
TRBJ1-2 | TRBV14 | 15 | NA | CASSQDIDRGYGYTF
TRBJ1-5 | TRBV12-1 | 18 | NA | CASSFRRTGEEGNQPQHF
TRBJ2-1 | TRBV7-2 | 17 | NA | CASSQQGGRVSYNEQFF
TRBJ2-3 | TRBV7-3 | 14 | NA | CASSASGTAHTQYF
TRBJ2-5 | TRBV4-3 | 14 | NA | CASSQAGGQETQYF
TRBJ1-2 | TRBV3-1/TRBV3-2 | 14 | NA | CASSQPSGADGYTF
TRBJ2-7 | TRBV28 | 14 | NA | CASSFRLTTYEQYF
TRBJ2-1 | TRBV4-3 | 18 | NA | CASSQILGLAGENGEQFF
TRBJ2-7 | TRBV7-9 | 14 | NA | CASSPGTPPLEQYF
TRBJ1-1 | TRBV29-1 | 15 | NA | CSVFTLGQGDTEAFF
TRBJ1-2 | TRBV6-5 | 14 | NA | CASSYSWDGVGYTF
TRBJ2-3 | TRBV2 | 14 | NA | CASSEDRGSDTQYF
TRBJ2-1 | TRBV18 | 18 | NA | CASSPGTSGGATYNEQFF
TRBJ2-7 | TRBV28 | 14 | NA | CASSSPGTGYEQYF
TRBJ2-3 | TRBV29-1 | 13 | NA | CSARGQGTDTQYF
TRBJ2-1 | TRBV5-1 | 15 | NA | CASSGGQSSYNEQFF
TRBJ2-5 | TRBV24-1 | 14 | NA | CATPARWYQETQYF
TRBJ2-7 | TRBV5-1 | 11 | few | CASSLEGEQYF
TRBJ1-1 | TRBV11-3 | 13 | NA | CASSLSRDTEAFF
TRBJ1-6 | TRBV19 | 14 | NA | CASGVTRGGSPLHF